Each of the 24 T cell receptor beta chains below was sequenced from the same sample in a study of OX40 agonist ivuxolimab in advanced cancers. Assay used: immunoSEQ multiplex PCR; TCRdb lists only in-frame clones, some missing. The table has around 110,000 clones, 90% seen once. Material: CD4+ or CD8+ T cells sorted from blood, obtained in a trial of the OX40 agonist ivuxolimab. The receptors originated from an adult with an advanced solid tumor such as melanoma, head and neck, liver or kidney cancer.

This chain joins TRBV19 and TRBJ2-3; D is tentatively TRBD1 or TRBD2 (5 bases each). The V end was cut by 5 bases, the J end by 5 bases, with 8 bases between. The CDR3 runs 12 residues. From germline, CDR1 is LNHDA and CDR2 SQIVND (reference sequence). The CDR3 bases are TGTGCCAGTAGTGGGGGTGGAGATACGCAGTATTTT. Translation gives CASSGGGDTQYF.

The chain joins TRBV7-6 to TRBJ2-5; D perhaps matches TRBD1 (5 bases). The tail of the sequence fits TRBJ2-7 better, so the J call may be wrong. Germline lookup yields CDR1 SGHVS and CDR2 FNYEAQ. The CDR3 has 14 amino acids. In DNA, the CDR3 is TGTGCCAGCAGCTTAGCGCCAGGGTTAGGCGAGCAGTACTTC. Residues: CASSLAPGLGEQYF.

The chain joins TRBV5-4 to TRBJ1-1, with TRBD1 identical over 7 bases. The junction had 11 bases not matched to a gene; V was cut back by 4 bases and J by 8 bases. The CDR3 consists of 14 residues. Per germline, CDR1 SGHNT and CDR2 YYREEE (reference sequence). Here the CDR3 reads CASSRDSFVLEAFF. CDR3 in DNA: TGTGCCAGCAGCAGGGACAGTTTCGTGTTAGAAGCTTTCTTT.

The rearrangement uses TRBV25-1 and TRBJ1-5; 8 bases line up with TRBD1. The germline gives CDR1 MGHDK, CDR2 SYGVNS. CDR3 size: 13 residues. The J segment lost 6 bases and the V segment lost 6 bases, leaving 4 bases of the junction unmatched. The CDR3 sequence is CASRGQGGQPQHF. As DNA, the CDR3 is TGTGCCAGCAGAGGACAGGGAGGTCAGCCCCAGCATTTT.

The chain recombines TRBV5-6 with TRBJ1-1; a possible D gene is TRBD1 (6 bases). This CDR3 has 13 amino acids. The V gene's germline CDR1 is SGHDT and CDR2 YYEEEE. Trimming took off 0 bases at V and 4 bases at J, with 7 bases between the two ends. The CDR3 reads CASSLGGATEAFF. The CDR3 bases are TGTGCCAGCAGCTTGGGGGGGGCCACTGAAGCTTTCTTT.

The chain is built from TRBV4-3 and TRBJ2-7; D uncertain. V was cut by 0 bases and J by 6 bases, with 6 bases left in between. The CDR3 contains 12 residues. The V gene's germline CDR1 is LGHNA and CDR2 YSLEER. As DNA, the CDR3 is TGCGCCAGCAGCCAAGATTTTGCCGAGCAGTACTTC. Encoded protein: CASSQDFAEQYF.

This chain connects TRBV6-6 to TRBJ2-2, with 10 bases fitting TRBD1. Germline lookup yields CDR1 MNHNY and CDR2 SVGAGI (reference sequence). The CDR3 is 15 residues long. The V gene end was trimmed by 6 bases and the J gene end by 4 bases; junction bases not matched to a gene: 5. CDR3 residues: CASRAGTGVTGELFF. In nucleotides, the CDR3 is TGTGCCAGCAGGGCCGGGACAGGGGTCACCGGGGAGCTGTTTTTT.

This chain links TRBV7-2 with TRBJ1-2; no clear D. In germline, CDR1 is SGHTA, CDR2 FQGNSA. The CDR3 is made up of 14 amino acids. V was clipped by 3 bases and J by 3 bases, with 11 bases between them. The CDR3 is CASSFGMGYYGYTF. In nucleotides, the CDR3 is TGTGCCAGCAGCTTCGGTATGGGGTACTATGGCTACACCTTC.

This clone was detected once. The sample carries other DNA sequences with the same CDR3. The V and J genes are TRBV7-9 and TRBJ1-2; D is unclear. Germline CDR1 reads SEHNR; CDR2 reads FQNEAQ (reference sequence). With 0 bases removed from V and 3 bases from J, the gap between germline ends came to 2 bases. The CDR3 is 12 residues long. The CDR3 here is CASSLADYGYTF. In DNA, the CDR3 is TGTGCCAGCAGCTTAGCAGACTATGGCTACACCTTC.

The rearrangement links TRBV2 to TRBJ1-1; 7 positions match TRBD1. This CDR3 has 15 amino acids. The germline CDR1 and CDR2 sequences are SNHLY and FYNNEI. Unmatched junction bases numbered 10, after V lost 2 bases and J lost 7 bases. CDR3 in DNA: TGTGCCAGCAGTGAAAGGCGACAGGGATTCGGTGAAGCTTTCTTT. It yields the protein CASSERRQGFGEAFF.

This clone was seen a handful of times. The chain is built from TRBV29-1 and TRBJ2-5; D gene unclear. The germline V gene has CDR1 SQVTM and CDR2 ANQGSEA. V was shortened by 6 bases and J by 2 bases, with 4 bases between the two germline ends. The CDR3 is made up of 10 amino acids. The CDR3 reads CSVGQETQYF. CDR3 bases: TGCAGCGTGGGACAAGAGACCCAGTACTTC. The full variable domain, its missing parts supplied by reference TRBV29-1 and TRBJ2-5, is SAVISQKPSRDICQRGTSLTIQCQVDSQVTMMFWYRQQPGQSLTLIATANQGSEATYESGFVIDKFPISRPNLTFSTLTVSNMSPEDSSIYLCSVGQETQYFGPGTRLLVL.

The CDR3 region is CASSLTGNSNQPQHF. DNA of the CDR3: TGCGCCAGCAGCTTGACGGGGAATAGCAATCAGCCCCAGCATTTT. This chain uses TRBV5-1 with TRBJ1-5; D call uncertain. The CDR3 length is 15 residues. V shed 1 base and J shed 0 bases, with 8 bases lying between them. Germline CDR1 is SGHRS and CDR2 is YFSETQ.

The chain carries TRBV19 and TRBJ1-2; 8 bases align to TRBD1. Trimming cost V 6 bases and J 3 bases; bases outside gene matches: 6. The CDR3 totals 14 residues. Germline CDR1 LNHDA, CDR2 SQIVND (reference sequence). The DNA of the CDR3 is TGTGCCAGTAGCGACAGGGGATTGGACTATGGCTACACCTTC. Protein product: CASSDRGLDYGYTF.

Note on this clone: At the DNA level, this CDR3 is encoded by other sequences in the same sample as well. The genes are TRBV5-1 and TRBJ1-6; D gene ambiguous. Trimming stripped 0 bases from V and 5 bases from J, with 6 bases between. Per the germline V gene, CDR1 is SGHRS and CDR2 is YFSETQ. The CDR3 extends over 14 amino acids. The DNA for the CDR3 is TGCGCCAGCAGCTTGGGTCAGGATAATTCACCCCTCCACTTT. It specifies CASSLGQDNSPLHF.

V usage is TRBV14 and J usage is TRBJ1-2; D unresolved. The V end lost 1 base, the J end lost 14 bases, and 11 bases lay between the germline ends. The germline V gene encodes CDR1 SGHDN and CDR2 FVKESK. The CDR3 contains 11 residues. The CDR3 here is CASSQAGIGTF. CDR3 nucleotides: TGTGCCAGCAGCCAAGCCGGGATTGGGACCTTC.

The V call is TRBV30, the J call TRBJ2-7, with a weak D call TRBD1 (6 bases). Germline loops: CDR1 GTSNPN, CDR2 SVGIG (reference sequence). The V and J ends lost 1 base and 2 bases respectively, with 15 bases between them. The length of the CDR3 is 15 residues. The CDR3: CAWSDQGLGTYEQYF. The CDR3 DNA sequence: TGTGCCTGGAGTGACCAGGGGTTAGGCACCTACGAGCAGTACTTC.

The J gene is TRBJ2-7, the V gene TRBV11-1, with D hard to call. CDR3 length equals 14 residues. Between the trimmed V and J ends, which lost 6 bases and 6 bases, there was a span of 18 bases. Looked up from germline, CDR1 is SGHAT and CDR2 is FQDESV (reference sequence). The CDR3 nucleotides read TGTGCCAGCAGAGATAGTCGGGCCAGCCGCGAGCAGTACTTC. Its translation: CASRDSRASREQYF. Complete variable domain (other parts from reference TRBV11-1 and TRBJ2-7): EAEVAQSPRYKITEKSQAVAFWCDPISGHATLYWYRQILGQGPELLVQFQDESVVDDSQLPKDRFSAERLKGVDSTLKIQPAELGDSAMYLCASRDSRASREQYFGPGTRLTVT.

The V and J genes are TRBV28 and TRBJ2-1; D is perhaps TRBD1 (6 bases). Per the germline V gene, CDR1 is MDHEN and CDR2 is SYDVKM. This CDR3 is 13 amino acids long. V was clipped by 6 bases and J by 6 bases, with 12 bases between them. The CDR3 DNA reads TGTGCCAGCAGGGACAGCACCTTCAATGAGCAGTTCTTC. Residues: CASRDSTFNEQFF.

The V and J genes are TRBV28 and TRBJ1-6, with 8 bases that match TRBD1. Trimming at V came to 7 bases and at J to 1 base, leaving 3 bases not matched to a gene. Germline values: CDR1 MDHEN, CDR2 SYDVKM. There are 15 residues in the CDR3. In nucleotides, the CDR3 is TGTGCCAGCATTAGACAGGGGTCCTATAATTCACCCCTCCACTTT. This encodes CASIRQGSYNSPLHF.

This chain connects TRBV28 to TRBJ2-2, with 8 bases identical to TRBD1. The trim removed 5 bases at V and 7 bases at J, leaving 15 bases unmatched. The CDR3 is 17 residues long. Germline-derived CDR1 and CDR2 are MDHEN and SYDVKM. The CDR3: CASSMLQGARHNGELFF. The CDR3 DNA is TGTGCCAGCAGTATGCTTCAGGGGGCGCGGCATAACGGGGAGCTGTTTTTT.

The chain combines TRBV5-1 with TRBJ1-1, with TRBD1 matching 7 bases. The junction had 6 bases not matched to a gene; V was cut back by 4 bases and J by 0 bases. CDR3 length: 15 amino acids. The germline V gene encodes CDR1 SGHRS and CDR2 YFSETQ. DNA for the CDR3: TGCGCCAGCAGCGGAGACGGACAGGTGAACACTGAAGCTTTCTTT. Translating it yields CASSGDGQVNTEAFF. Complete variable domain (other parts from reference TRBV5-1 and TRBJ1-1): KAGVTQTPRYLIKTRGQQVTLSCSPISGHRSVSWYQQTPGQGLQFLFEYFSETQRNKGNFPGRFSGRQFSNSRSEMNVSTLELGDSALYLCASSGDGQVNTEAFFGQGTRLTVV.

The CDR3 reads CAISEGPSGPEAFF. DNA for the CDR3: TGTGCCATCAGTGAGGGACCTTCGGGGCCTGAAGCTTTCTTT. The J gene is TRBJ1-1, the V gene TRBV10-3, with D possibly being TRBD1 (5 bases). V was shortened by 2 bases and J by 6 bases, with 13 bases between the two germline ends. Looked up from germline, CDR1 is ENHRY and CDR2 is SYGVKD. CDR3 length equals 14 residues.

The rearrangement links TRBV18 to TRBJ1-1; D unresolved. CDR1 KGHSH and CDR2 LQKENI come from the germline V gene. V was shortened by 3 bases and J by 5 bases, with 16 bases between the two germline ends. CDR3 length: 15 residues. The DNA of the CDR3 is TGTGCCAGCTCACCTCGAAATCAGGAGAGGACTGAAGCTTTCTTT. Protein sequence: CASSPRNQERTEAFF.

The CDR3 sequence is CASSVDFSGNTIYF. The CDR3 nucleotides read TGTGCCAGCAGTGTGGACTTCTCTGGAAACACCATATATTTT. This chain connects TRBV2 to TRBJ1-3; no clear D. The V and J ends lost 4 bases and 0 bases respectively, with 7 bases between them. The CDR3 length is 14 residues. Germline CDR1 is SNHLY and CDR2 is FYNNEI. Supplemented by reference TRBV2 and TRBJ1-3, the full variable domain reads EPEVTQTPSHQVTQMGQEVILRCVPISNHLYFYWYRQILGQKVEFLVSFYNNEISEKSEIFDDQFSVERPDGSNFTLKIRSTKLEDSAMYFCASSVDFSGNTIYFGEGSWLTVV.